Listed below are T cell receptor beta chains from one sample, sequenced in a study of human T cells and chemical hapten exposure. TCRdb reanalysed the RACE reads using MiXCR and keeps one entry per CDR3 protein. The table includes 150,000 to 200,000 distinct CDR3 sequences, more than 14% detected once. The input for sequencing was whole blood, taken in connection with sensitization to the hapten diphenylcyclopropenone (DPC). All receptors derive from a woman in her thirties with alopecia areata. Some clones in this sample may be carry-over from other donors' samples. CDR3s include the opening cysteine and the closing phenylalanine or tryptophan. Each record gives: D gene, J gene, V gene, clone size, CDR3 DNA, CDR3 protein. The D gene is left open where the match is weak. Where a row states a size, it is once, few, many or the class of an expanded clone; other rows omit it.

D gene: .
J gene: TRBJ2-7
V gene: TRBV28
clone size: .
CDR3 DNA: TGTGCCAGCAGCCTCGGGACTCCGCCCATACAGTACTTC
CDR3 protein: CASSLGTPPIQYF

D gene: TRBD1
J gene: TRBJ2-5
V gene: TRBV28
clone size: .
CDR3 DNA: TGTGCCAGCAGTTTACAGGGGGCAAGCTATGAGACCCAGTACTTC
CDR3 protein: CASSLQGASYETQYF

D gene: .
J gene: TRBJ2-3
V gene: TRBV27
clone size: .
CDR3 DNA: TGTGCCAGCAGTCGCGCCCGGGGGGCCCTGGGGACAGATACGCAGTATTTT
CDR3 protein: CASSRARGALGTDTQYF

D gene: .
J gene: TRBJ1-1
V gene: TRBV29-1
clone size: many
CDR3 DNA: TGCAGCGTCGGATTAGGGAACACTGAAGCTTTCTTT
CDR3 protein: CSVGLGNTEAFF

D gene: .
J gene: TRBJ2-2
V gene: TRBV6-1
clone size: .
CDR3 DNA: TGTGCCAGCAGTGAAGCTCGGGTGATCTCCGGGGAGCTGTTTTTT
CDR3 protein: CASSEARVISGELFF

D gene: TRBD2
J gene: TRBJ2-7
V gene: TRBV9
clone size: many
CDR3 DNA: TGTGCCAGCAGCAAAGGACTAGCGGGCTCCTACGAGCAGTACTTC
CDR3 protein: CASSKGLAGSYEQYF

D gene: .
J gene: TRBJ1-1
V gene: TRBV20-1
clone size: .
CDR3 DNA: TGCAGTGCTAGAAAGGCAGGTGAAGCTTTCTTT
CDR3 protein: CSARKAGEAFF

D gene: .
J gene: TRBJ2-3
V gene: TRBV7-2
clone size: many
CDR3 DNA: TGTGCCAGCAGCTTAGTGGACGGGGGCATAGATACGCAGTATTTT
CDR3 protein: CASSLVDGGIDTQYF

D gene: TRBD1
J gene: TRBJ2-5
V gene: TRBV29-1
clone size: .
CDR3 DNA: TGCAGCGTTGCGCCGGGACAGGGTAGGAAGACCCAGTACTTC
CDR3 protein: CSVAPGQGRKTQYF

D gene: TRBD1
J gene: TRBJ1-4
V gene: TRBV2
clone size: .
CDR3 DNA: TGTGCCAGCAGTCCACCCGGGACAGGGAATGAAAAACTGTTTTTT
CDR3 protein: CASSPPGTGNEKLFF

D gene: .
J gene: TRBJ1-1
V gene: TRBV7-2
clone size: few
CDR3 DNA: TGTGCCAGCAGCCCGGACGGGACTGAAGCTTTCTTT
CDR3 protein: CASSPDGTEAFF

D gene: .
J gene: TRBJ2-3
V gene: TRBV19
clone size: many
CDR3 DNA: TGTGCCAGTAGTAGCCTCTCAATTCCGGATACGCAGTATTTT
CDR3 protein: CASSSLSIPDTQYF

D gene: .
J gene: TRBJ1-2
V gene: TRBV7-2
clone size: many
CDR3 DNA: TGTGCCAGCAGCTTAGGAGTAGGGGGCTATGGCTACACCTTC
CDR3 protein: CASSLGVGGYGYTF

D gene: TRBD2
J gene: TRBJ2-3
V gene: TRBV9
clone size: few
CDR3 DNA: TGTGCCAGCAGCGTTACTAGCGGAGGCACAGATACGCAGTATTTT
CDR3 protein: CASSVTSGGTDTQYF

D gene: .
J gene: TRBJ2-5
V gene: TRBV28
clone size: .
CDR3 DNA: TGTGCCAGCAGCCCCGACAACAGAGAGACCCAGTACTTC
CDR3 protein: CASSPDNRETQYF

D gene: .
J gene: TRBJ2-7
V gene: TRBV9
clone size: .
CDR3 DNA: TGTGCCAGCAGCGTAGGTGTAAACTACGAGCAGTACTTC
CDR3 protein: CASSVGVNYEQYF

D gene: .
J gene: TRBJ2-3
V gene: TRBV5-5
clone size: few
CDR3 DNA: TGTGCCAGCAGCCAGGCGCCAGAAAGTGTTGATACGCAGTATTTT
CDR3 protein: CASSQAPESVDTQYF

D gene: .
J gene: TRBJ2-1
V gene: TRBV5-1
clone size: .
CDR3 DNA: TGCGCCAGCAGCTTGGAGGACAATGAGCAGTTCTTC
CDR3 protein: CASSLEDNEQFF

D gene: .
J gene: TRBJ1-5
V gene: TRBV5-6
clone size: .
CDR3 DNA: TGTGCCAGCAGCTTGTGGTACAGGAGCAATCAGCCCCAGCATTTT
CDR3 protein: CASSLWYRSNQPQHF

D gene: .
J gene: TRBJ1-1
V gene: TRBV7-2
clone size: few
CDR3 DNA: TGTGCCAGCAGCTTAGCGGAGCACACTGAAGCTTTCTTT
CDR3 protein: CASSLAEHTEAFF

D gene: TRBD2
J gene: TRBJ2-1
V gene: TRBV14
clone size: many
CDR3 DNA: TGTGCCAGCAGCCTCCGGCTAGCGGGAGAGGGTGAGCAGTTCTTC
CDR3 protein: CASSLRLAGEGEQFF

D gene: TRBD2
J gene: TRBJ2-7
V gene: TRBV20-1
clone size: many
CDR3 DNA: TGCAGTGCTAGAGCCCCCGGGGGGATAAGAAACGAGCAGTACTTC
CDR3 protein: CSARAPGGIRNEQYF

D gene: TRBD1
J gene: TRBJ1-2
V gene: TRBV12-5
clone size: few
CDR3 DNA: TGTGCTAGTGGTCAGACAGGGGACTATGGCTACACCTTC
CDR3 protein: CASGQTGDYGYTF

D gene: .
J gene: TRBJ2-4
V gene: TRBV6-2/TRBV6-3
clone size: many
CDR3 DNA: TGTGCCAGCAGTCACCGGACAGCATTAGCCAAAAACATTCAGTACTTC
CDR3 protein: CASSHRTALAKNIQYF

D gene: TRBD1
J gene: TRBJ1-1
V gene: TRBV7-2
clone size: many
CDR3 DNA: TGTGCCAGCAGCTTAGCGGGGACAGGGTGGATGAACACTGAAGCTTTCTTT
CDR3 protein: CASSLAGTGWMNTEAFF

D gene: .
J gene: TRBJ1-6
V gene: TRBV7-9
clone size: few
CDR3 DNA: TGTGCCAGCAGCTCCGGGACCCATTCACCCCTCCACTTT
CDR3 protein: CASSSGTHSPLHF

D gene: .
J gene: TRBJ1-1
V gene: TRBV7-3
clone size: many
CDR3 DNA: TGTGCCAGCAGTACGGGGGTGAACACTGAAGCTTTCTTT
CDR3 protein: CASSTGVNTEAFF

D gene: TRBD1
J gene: TRBJ2-7
V gene: TRBV6-2/TRBV6-3
clone size: .
CDR3 DNA: TGTGCCAGCAGAGGGACAGCCACCTACGAGCAGTACTTC
CDR3 protein: CASRGTATYEQYF

D gene: TRBD2
J gene: TRBJ2-7
V gene: TRBV4-1
clone size: many
CDR3 DNA: TGCGCCAGCAGCCAAGTCTCGGGGACTAGCGGGAGTGGTGAGCAGTACTTC
CDR3 protein: CASSQVSGTSGSGEQYF

D gene: TRBD1
J gene: TRBJ1-1
V gene: TRBV6-2/TRBV6-3
clone size: .
CDR3 DNA: TGTGCCAGCAGTTCCCGGACAGGGGTAGAAGCTTTCTTT
CDR3 protein: CASSSRTGVEAFF

D gene: .
J gene: TRBJ2-5
V gene: TRBV29-1
clone size: many
CDR3 DNA: TGCAGCGTTGAAGATCGAACGCGGGGACCGGAGACCCAGTACTTC
CDR3 protein: CSVEDRTRGPETQYF

D gene: TRBD1
J gene: TRBJ2-7
V gene: TRBV7-9
clone size: .
CDR3 DNA: TGTGCCAGCAGATCGGGACAGGGGCCCTACGAGCAGTACTTC
CDR3 protein: CASRSGQGPYEQYF

D gene: .
J gene: TRBJ2-3
V gene: TRBV6-1
clone size: few
CDR3 DNA: TGTGCCAGCATCGGGACCGGAATAGGCACGCAGTATTTT
CDR3 protein: CASIGTGIGTQYF

D gene: .
J gene: TRBJ2-7
V gene: TRBV19
clone size: .
CDR3 DNA: TGTGCCAGTAGACACACAGACTCCTACGAGCAGTACTTC
CDR3 protein: CASRHTDSYEQYF

D gene: .
J gene: TRBJ1-1
V gene: TRBV3-1
clone size: few
CDR3 DNA: TGTGCCAGCAGCCAAGTAGGGCAGGCCACTGAAGCTTTCTTT
CDR3 protein: CASSQVGQATEAFF

D gene: .
J gene: TRBJ1-5
V gene: TRBV6-6
clone size: few
CDR3 DNA: TGTGTCAGCAGCCAGGACAGCTACAATCAGCCCCAGCATTTT
CDR3 protein: CVSSQDSYNQPQHF